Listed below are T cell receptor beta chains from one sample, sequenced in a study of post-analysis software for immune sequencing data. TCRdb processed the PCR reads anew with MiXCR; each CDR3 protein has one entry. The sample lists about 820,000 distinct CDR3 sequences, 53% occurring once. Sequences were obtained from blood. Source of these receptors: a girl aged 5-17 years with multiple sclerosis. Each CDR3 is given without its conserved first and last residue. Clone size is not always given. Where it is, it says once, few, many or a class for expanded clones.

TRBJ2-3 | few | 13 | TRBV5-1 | ASSLAGVNTDTQY
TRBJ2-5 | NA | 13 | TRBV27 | ASSLIPLGQETQY
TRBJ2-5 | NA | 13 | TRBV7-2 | ASSLQFRGEETQY
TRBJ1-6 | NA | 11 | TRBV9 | ASSPRGTSPLH
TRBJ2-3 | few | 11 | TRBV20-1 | SAYLSFTDTQY
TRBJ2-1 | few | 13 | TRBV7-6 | ASSYASGGYNEQF
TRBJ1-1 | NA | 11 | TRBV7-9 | ASSPADRTEAF
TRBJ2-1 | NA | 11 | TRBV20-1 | SARGRGGNEQF
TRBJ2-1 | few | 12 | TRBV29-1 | SVRTSGSSHEQF
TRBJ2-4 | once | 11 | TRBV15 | ATSRDGYYIQY
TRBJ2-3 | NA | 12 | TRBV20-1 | SASSGGQGDTQY
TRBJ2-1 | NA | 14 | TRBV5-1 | ASSQGGGASYNEQF
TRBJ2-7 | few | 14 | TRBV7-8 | ASSPSTGQWTYEQY
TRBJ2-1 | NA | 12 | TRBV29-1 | SVERLAAGNEQF
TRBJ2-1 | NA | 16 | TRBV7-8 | ASSLDWREGSSYNEQF
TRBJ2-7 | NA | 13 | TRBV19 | ASSMTRTGIVEQY
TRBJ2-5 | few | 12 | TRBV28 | ASSSSRVGETQY
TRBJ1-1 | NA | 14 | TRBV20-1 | SGITGTGGSRTEAF